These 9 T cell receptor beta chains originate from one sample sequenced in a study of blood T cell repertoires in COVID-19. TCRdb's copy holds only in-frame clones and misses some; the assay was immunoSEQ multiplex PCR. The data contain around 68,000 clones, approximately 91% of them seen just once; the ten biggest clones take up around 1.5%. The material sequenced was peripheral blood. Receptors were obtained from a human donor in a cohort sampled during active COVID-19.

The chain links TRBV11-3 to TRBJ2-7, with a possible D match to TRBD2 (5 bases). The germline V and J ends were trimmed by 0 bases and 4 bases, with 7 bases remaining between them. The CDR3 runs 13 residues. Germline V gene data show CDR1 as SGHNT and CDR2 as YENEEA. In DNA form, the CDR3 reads TGTGCCAGCAGCTTAGATTCGGGGTACGAGCAGTACTTC. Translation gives CASSLDSGYEQYF.

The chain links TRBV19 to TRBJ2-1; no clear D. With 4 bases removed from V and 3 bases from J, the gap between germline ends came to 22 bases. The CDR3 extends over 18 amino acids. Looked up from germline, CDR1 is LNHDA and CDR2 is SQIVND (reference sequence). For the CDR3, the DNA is TGTGCCAGTAGTAAACTACCTGCTGGAAGCAGTGACTACAATGAGCAGTTCTTC. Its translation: CASSKLPAGSSDYNEQFF.

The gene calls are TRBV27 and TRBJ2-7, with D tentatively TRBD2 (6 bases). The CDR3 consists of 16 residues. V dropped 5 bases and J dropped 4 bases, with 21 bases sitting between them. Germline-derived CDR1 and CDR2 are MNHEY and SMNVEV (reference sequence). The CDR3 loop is CASSNEGLGILYEQYF. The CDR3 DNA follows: TGTGCCAGCAGTAATGAGGGACTTGGGATTCTTTACGAGCAGTACTTC.

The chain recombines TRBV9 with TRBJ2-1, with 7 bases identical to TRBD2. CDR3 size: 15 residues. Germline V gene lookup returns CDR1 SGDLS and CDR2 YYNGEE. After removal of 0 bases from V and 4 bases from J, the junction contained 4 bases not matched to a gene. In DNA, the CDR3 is TGTGCCAGCAGCGTAGGGGTTAGCGGGTACAATGAGCAGTTCTTC. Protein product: CASSVGVSGYNEQFF. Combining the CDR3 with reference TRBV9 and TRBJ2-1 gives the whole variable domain DSGVTQTPKHLITATGQRVTLRCSPRSGDLSVYWYQQSLDQGLQFLIQYYNGEERAKGNILERFSAQQFPDLHSELNLSSLELGDSALYFCASSVGVSGYNEQFFGPGTRLTVL.

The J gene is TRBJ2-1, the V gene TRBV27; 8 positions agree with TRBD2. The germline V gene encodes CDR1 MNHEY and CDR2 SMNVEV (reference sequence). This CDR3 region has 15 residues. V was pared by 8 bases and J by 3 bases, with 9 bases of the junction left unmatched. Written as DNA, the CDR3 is TGTGCCAGCTTTCGACTAGCGATCATCTACAATGAGCAGTTCTTC. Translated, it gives CASFRLAIIYNEQFF.

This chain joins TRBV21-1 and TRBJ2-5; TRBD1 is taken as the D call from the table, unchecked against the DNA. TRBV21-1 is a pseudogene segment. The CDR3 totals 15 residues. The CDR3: CASSPTDRGEETQYF. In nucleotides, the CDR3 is TGTGCCAGCAGCCCTACCGACAGGGGCGAGGAGACCCAGTACTTC.

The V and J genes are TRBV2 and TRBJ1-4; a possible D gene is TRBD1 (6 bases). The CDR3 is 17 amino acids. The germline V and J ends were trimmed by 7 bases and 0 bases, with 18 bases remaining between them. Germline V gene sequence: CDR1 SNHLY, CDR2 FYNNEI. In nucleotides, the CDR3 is TGTGCCAGCATGGTGGGACAACTCGTTGCAACTAATGAAAAACTGTTTTTT. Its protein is CASMVGQLVATNEKLFF. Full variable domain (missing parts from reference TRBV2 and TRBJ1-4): EPEVTQTPSHQVTQMGQEVILRCVPISNHLYFYWYRQILGQKVEFLVSFYNNEISEKSEIFDDQFSVERPDGSNFTLKIRSTKLEDSAMYFCASMVGQLVATNEKLFFGSGTQLSVL.

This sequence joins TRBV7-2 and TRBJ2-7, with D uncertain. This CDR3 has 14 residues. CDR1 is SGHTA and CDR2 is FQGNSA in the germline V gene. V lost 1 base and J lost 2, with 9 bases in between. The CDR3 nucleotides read TGTGCCAGCAGCTTAGGAAGCGCCCCCTACGAGCAGTACTTC. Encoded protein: CASSLGSAPYEQYF.

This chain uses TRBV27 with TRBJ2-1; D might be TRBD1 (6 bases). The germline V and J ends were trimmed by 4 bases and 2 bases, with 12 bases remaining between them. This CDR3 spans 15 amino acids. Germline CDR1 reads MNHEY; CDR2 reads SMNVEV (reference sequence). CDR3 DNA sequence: TGTGCCAGCAGTTGGGTAGGGGGTCCCTACAATGAGCAGTTCTTC. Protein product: CASSWVGGPYNEQFF.